A single sample gave rise to the 10 T cell receptor beta chains below, sequenced in a study of T cells in women clearing cervical HPV infection. Sequencing used immunoSEQ multiplex PCR; TCRdb keeps in-frame clones, though not all of them. The sample has about 30,000 clones, and its top ten clones hold under 5%. Sequenced material: blood buffy coat. Receptors originate from a woman aged 18 to 75 with a cervical HPV16 infection that either progressed to CIN3+ or cleared (not recorded which).

Details on this clone: From the germline J gene comes the end of the CDR3, since the read stops 3 residues before it. V usage is TRBV20-1 and J usage is TRBJ2-3; 7 nucleotides line up with TRBD2. The germline V gene encodes CDR1 DFQATT and CDR2 SNEGSKA (reference sequence). The CDR3 totals 13 residues. Incomplete CDR3 DNA: TGCAGTGCTAGAGCCCTGGGGGGGTTTTCG. Residues: CSARALGGFS. The full CDR3 protein reads CSARALGGFSQYF.

On this clone: From the germline J gene comes the end of the CDR3, since the read stops 3 residues before it. The J gene is TRBJ1-1, the V gene TRBV14; perhaps TRBD1 as D (6 bases). This CDR3 has 16 amino acids. V gave up 4 bases and J gave up 0 bases, with 15 bases separating them. In germline, CDR1 is SGHDN, CDR2 FVKESK. The CDR3 bases that were read are TGTGCCAGCAGCCTATTACGGACAGATTTGAACACTGAA. Translating gives CASSLLRTDLNTE. The entire CDR3 sequence reads CASSLLRTDLNTEAFF.

CDR3 DNA, as far as it was read: TGCAGTGCTAGAGCCAGACTAGCTGGAGGCACAGATACG. It is translated as CSARARLAGGTDT. The entire CDR3 sequence reads CSARARLAGGTDTQYF. The V and J genes are TRBV20-1 and TRBJ2-3; 7 bases fit TRBD2. The read ends 3 residues early relative to the CDR3; the germline J gene fills the gap. Germline lookup yields CDR1 DFQATT and CDR2 SNEGSKA (reference sequence). This CDR3 has 16 amino acids. J was trimmed by 1 base and V by 1 base; bases with no gene match: 8.

The DNA read from the CDR3 is TGTGCCCCCCGAGGGGGCTACACAGATACG. This encodes CAPRGGYTDT. The full CDR3 reads CAPRGGYTDTQYF. The J gene is TRBJ2-3, the V gene TRBV6-2 or TRBV6-3; TRBD1 matches at 7 bases. The read ends 3 residues shy of where the CDR3 ends; the end is completed using the germline J gene. V gave up 11 bases and J gave up 2 bases; unmatched junction bases: 7. This CDR3 comprises 13 residues. Germline lookup yields CDR1 MNHEY and CDR2 SVGEGT.

Turning to this clone: The read is 3 residues too short to cover the CDR3 end, so that end is filled in from the germline J gene. V and J are TRBV18 and TRBJ1-3; TRBD1 matches at 7 bases. The trim removed 3 bases at V and 4 bases at J, leaving 9 bases unmatched. There are 16 residues in the CDR3. Germline values: CDR1 KGHSH, CDR2 LQKENI. CDR3 sequence: CASSPLDRVEGNTIYF. The DNA read from the CDR3 is TGTGCCAGCTCACCGCTCGACAGGGTGGAAGGAAACACC. The complete variable domain, with remaining parts taken from reference TRBV18 and TRBJ1-3, reads NAGVMQNPRHLVRRRGQEARLRCSPMKGHSHVYWYRQLPEEGLKFMVYLQKENIIDESGMPKERFSAEFPKEGPSILRIQQVVRGDSAAYFCASSPLDRVEGNTIYFGEGSWLTVV.

About this clone: The sequenced fragment ends 3 residues before the CDR3 boundary, so the rest is inferred from the germline J gene. The chain recombines TRBV7-9 with TRBJ2-4; D gene uncertain. Germline values: CDR1 SEHNR, CDR2 FQNEAQ (reference sequence). This CDR3 has 11 residues. This chain's CDR3 is CASSLDLFQYF. The sequenced part of the CDR3 DNA is TGTGCCAGCAGCTTAGATCTATTT.

Concerning this clone: The read gets to within 3 residues of the CDR3 end, and the germline J gene fills in the rest. The chain joins TRBV19 to TRBJ2-1, with unresolved D. The V gene's germline CDR1 is LNHDA and CDR2 SQIVND (reference sequence). Trimming cost V 3 bases and J 7 bases, with 10 bases left between them. The CDR3 contains 13 residues. The part of the CDR3 DNA that was read is TGTGCCAGTAGTATGAGCCTAATTAATGAG. Translated: CASSMSLINE. The complete CDR3 reads CASSMSLINEQFF.

Note on this clone: The CDR3 is cut off 3 residues early in the read; its end comes from the germline J gene. The V and J genes are TRBV2 and TRBJ2-3; 10 bases fit TRBD1. This CDR3 comprises 15 residues. Germline V lookup: CDR1 SNHLY, CDR2 FYNNEI. Trimming took 4 bases from V and 4 from J; bases not matched to a gene: 5. This chain's CDR3 is CASSGQGAWADTQYF. The DNA read from the CDR3 is TGTGCCAGCAGTGGACAGGGGGCTTGGGCAGATACG.

CDR3 protein: CASRRTGTDTQYF. The covered CDR3 bases are TGCGCCAGCAGGAGGACAGGGACAGATACG. The chain has TRBV4-1 and TRBJ2-3; 8 bases fit TRBD1. The CDR3 end falls 3 residues outside the read, so it is completed with the germline J gene. V was clipped by 6 bases and J by 3 bases; unmatched bases: 2. This CDR3 spans 13 amino acids. Germline values: CDR1 MGHRA, CDR2 YSYEKL.

With respect to this clone: Coverage ceases 3 residues before the CDR3 finishes, and the germline J gene fills in the end. The chain recombines TRBV5-1 with TRBJ2-1, with 8 bases matching TRBD2. Germline V lookup: CDR1 SGHRS, CDR2 YFSETQ. The CDR3 has 14 amino acids. V shed 0 bases and J 6 bases; nucleotides not matched to a gene: 2. The sequenced part of the CDR3 DNA is TGCGCCAGCAGCTTGGGGACTAGCCTCAATGAG. It encodes CASSLGTSLNE. The whole CDR3 sequence reads CASSLGTSLNEQFF. The variable domain in full, with the rest retrieved from reference TRBV5-1 and TRBJ2-1, is KAGVTQTPRYLIKTRGQQVTLSCSPISGHRSVSWYQQTPGQGLQFLFEYFSETQRNKGNFPGRFSGRQFSNSRSEMNVSTLELGDSALYLCASSLGTSLNEQFFGPGTRLTVL.